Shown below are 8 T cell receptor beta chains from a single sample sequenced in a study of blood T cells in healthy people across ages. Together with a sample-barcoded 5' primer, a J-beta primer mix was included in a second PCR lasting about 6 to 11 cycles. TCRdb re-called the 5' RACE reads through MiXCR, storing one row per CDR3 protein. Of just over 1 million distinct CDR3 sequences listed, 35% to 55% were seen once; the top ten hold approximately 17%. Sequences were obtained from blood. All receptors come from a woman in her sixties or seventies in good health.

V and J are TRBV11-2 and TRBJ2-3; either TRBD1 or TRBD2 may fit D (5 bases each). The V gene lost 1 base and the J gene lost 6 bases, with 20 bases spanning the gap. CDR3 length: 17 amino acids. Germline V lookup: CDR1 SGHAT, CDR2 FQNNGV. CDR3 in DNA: TGTGCCAGCAGCTTAGTCGGCTGGGACGGCCCAGTCGATACGCAGTATTTT. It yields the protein CASSLVGWDGPVDTQYF.

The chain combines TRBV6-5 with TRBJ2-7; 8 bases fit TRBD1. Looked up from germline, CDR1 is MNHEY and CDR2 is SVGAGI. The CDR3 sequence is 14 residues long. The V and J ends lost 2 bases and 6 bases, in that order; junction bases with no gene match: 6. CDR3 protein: CASSYRTGNSEQYF. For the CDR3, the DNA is TGTGCCAGCAGTTACCGGACAGGGAATAGCGAGCAGTACTTC.

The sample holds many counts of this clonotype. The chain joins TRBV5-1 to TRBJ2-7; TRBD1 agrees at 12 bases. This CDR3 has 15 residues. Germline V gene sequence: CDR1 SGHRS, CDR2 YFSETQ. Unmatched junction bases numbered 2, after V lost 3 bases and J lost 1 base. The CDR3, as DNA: TGCGCCAGCAGCTCGGGACAGGGGGCTTCCTACGAGCAGTACTTC. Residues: CASSSGQGASYEQYF.

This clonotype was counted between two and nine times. CDR3 nucleotide sequence: TGCAGCGTTGAGACAGGGATGTTTGGCAATGAGCAGTTCTTC. The encoded protein is CSVETGMFGNEQFF. The rearrangement links TRBV29-1 to TRBJ2-1; TRBD1 agrees at 7 bases. Germline V gene sequence: CDR1 SQVTM, CDR2 ANQGSEA. V lost 3 bases, J lost 6 bases, and 8 bases stayed unmatched. This CDR3 has 14 amino acids.

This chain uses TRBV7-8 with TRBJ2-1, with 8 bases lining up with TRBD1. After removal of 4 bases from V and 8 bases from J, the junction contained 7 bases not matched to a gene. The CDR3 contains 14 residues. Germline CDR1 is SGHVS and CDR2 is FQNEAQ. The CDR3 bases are TGTGCCAGCAGCTCACTGGGACAGGACCATGAGCAGTTCTTC. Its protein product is CASSSLGQDHEQFF.

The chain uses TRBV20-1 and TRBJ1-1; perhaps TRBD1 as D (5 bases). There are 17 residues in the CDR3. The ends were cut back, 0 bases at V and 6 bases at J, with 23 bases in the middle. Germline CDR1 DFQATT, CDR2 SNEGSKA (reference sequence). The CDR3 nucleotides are TGCAGTGCTAGAGATCTCACATCCGGGACGGCGCTACCTGAAGCTTTCTTT. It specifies CSARDLTSGTALPEAFF.

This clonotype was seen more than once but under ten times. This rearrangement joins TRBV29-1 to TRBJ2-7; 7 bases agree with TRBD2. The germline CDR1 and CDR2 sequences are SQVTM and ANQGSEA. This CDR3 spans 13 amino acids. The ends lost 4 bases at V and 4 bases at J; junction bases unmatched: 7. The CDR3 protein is CSVVGEGQYEQYF. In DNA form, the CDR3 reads TGCAGCGTTGTGGGGGAGGGCCAATACGAGCAGTACTTC.

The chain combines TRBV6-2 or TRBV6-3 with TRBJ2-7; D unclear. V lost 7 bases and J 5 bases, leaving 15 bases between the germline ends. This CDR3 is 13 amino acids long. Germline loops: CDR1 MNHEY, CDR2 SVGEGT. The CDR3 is CASTPTLANEQYF. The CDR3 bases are TGTGCCAGCACCCCAACATTAGCTAACGAGCAGTACTTC.